This is a list of T cell receptor beta chains from one sample in a study of blood T cell repertoires in COVID-19. Profiling relied on immunoSEQ multiplex PCR, and the TCRdb table lists in-frame clones only, not all of them. The repertoire includes around 250,000 clones, around 93% of them detected once, and roughly 2.9% sits in the top ten. Sequenced: PBMCs or T cells enriched from blood (not recorded which). The receptors were sampled from a man aged 40-49 years who had been exposed to COVID-19. The CDR3 runs from the conserved cysteine through the conserved F or W. A D gene is named only where the DNA matches it firmly.

j_call v_call d_call cdr3_aa
TRBJ1-1 TRBV7-9 TRBD1 CASLGQGGYTEAFF
TRBJ1-1 TRBV5-5 . CASDTTDGNTEAFF
TRBJ2-1 TRBV28 . CASTYIYEQFF
TRBJ2-7 TRBV28 . CASSGRDKGDEQYF
TRBJ1-5 TRBV2 . CASRRDQPQHF
TRBJ2-4 TRBV24-1 . CATSDGGKNIQYF
TRBJ1-1 TRBV5-4 . CASSFGQMNTEAFF
TRBJ1-1 TRBV2 . CASSVDRQNTEAFF
TRBJ2-7 TRBV11-2 . CASSSFSGDYEQYF
TRBJ2-7 TRBV1 . CTSSQVDIYEQYF
TRBJ2-1 TRBV7-3 TRBD1 CASSLGTGVDEQFF
TRBJ2-7 TRBV3-1/TRBV3-2 . CASRSAGFSYEQYF
TRBJ2-5 TRBV3-1/TRBV3-2 TRBD1 CASRQTGGFGTQYF
TRBJ2-2 TRBV7-9 . CASSLGVRGTGELFF
TRBJ1-5 TRBV6-2/TRBV6-3 TRBD1 CASSRDRYSNQPQHF
TRBJ2-1 TRBV29-1 TRBD2 CSVDSSGTSYNEQFF
TRBJ2-1 TRBV9 TRBD2 CASSGQRGHNEQFF
TRBJ1-5 TRBV2 . CASSEAEGSNQPQHF
TRBJ2-1 TRBV20-1 . CSASFRLPSYNEQFF
TRBJ2-1 TRBV24-1 . CATSDPRELLGEQFF
TRBJ2-2 TRBV27 . CASSPKRDTGELFF
TRBJ2-1 TRBV11-2 TRBD1 CASSFDRGPFYGQFF
TRBJ2-2 TRBV2 TRBD2 CASISGTTNTGELFF
TRBJ2-3 TRBV28 TRBD2 CASSFIFRGRAEDTQYF
TRBJ1-2 TRBV11-2 TRBD1 CASSWGGTGYTF
TRBJ2-5 TRBV19 . CASSIGRAPQTQYF
TRBJ2-5 TRBV2 TRBD2 CASSEPGLAEPGGETQYF
TRBJ2-1 TRBV29-1 . CSERRVSSYNEQFF
TRBJ1-1 TRBV11-3 . CASTLRDNAEAFF
TRBJ1-4 TRBV30 . CAWSVAVEKLFF
TRBJ2-7 TRBV7-2 TRBD1 CASSLEGQGNYEQYF
TRBJ1-5 TRBV19 . CASSTFRGGNQPQHF
TRBJ2-2 TRBV9 TRBD1 CASSRQGSWTGELFF
TRBJ1-5 TRBV30 TRBD1 CAWAGTEHQPQHF
TRBJ2-2 TRBV19 TRBD2 CASSILAGGTGELFF
TRBJ2-3 TRBV21-1 . CASSNQQGWGELADTQYF
TRBJ1-2 TRBV19 TRBD1 CASIRTGGLANYGYTF
TRBJ1-2 TRBV4-1 . CASGGGRGGYTF
TRBJ2-5 TRBV20-1 . CSVKNQGTQYF
TRBJ1-6 TRBV5-1 . CASSLEGRGNSPLHF
TRBJ2-3 TRBV2 . CASSRQPKDTQYF
TRBJ2-7 TRBV7-3 TRBD2 CASSLGLAGGPSGEQYF
TRBJ1-2 TRBV6-4 TRBD1 CASSDSTLSGGGVYGYTF
TRBJ2-5 TRBV3-1/TRBV3-2 TRBD1 CASSVKTGYETQYF
TRBJ1-2 TRBV27 TRBD1 CASTPRGDSFNYGYTF
TRBJ2-7 TRBV19 . CASSHKGRAYEQYF
TRBJ2-2 TRBV6-5 . CASSYTNTGELFF
TRBJ1-1 TRBV5-4 TRBD1 CASSPPRTGNTEAFF
TRBJ2-7 TRBV28 TRBD2 CASRILAGEQYF
TRBJ2-7 TRBV19 TRBD2 CASSIAVGRGGNGEQYF
TRBJ2-7 TRBV23-1 . CASSQRAGVEGASYEQYF
TRBJ1-1 TRBV29-1 . CSGRDPSFRLNTEAFF
TRBJ1-1 TRBV7-2 . CASSFGQMNTEAFF